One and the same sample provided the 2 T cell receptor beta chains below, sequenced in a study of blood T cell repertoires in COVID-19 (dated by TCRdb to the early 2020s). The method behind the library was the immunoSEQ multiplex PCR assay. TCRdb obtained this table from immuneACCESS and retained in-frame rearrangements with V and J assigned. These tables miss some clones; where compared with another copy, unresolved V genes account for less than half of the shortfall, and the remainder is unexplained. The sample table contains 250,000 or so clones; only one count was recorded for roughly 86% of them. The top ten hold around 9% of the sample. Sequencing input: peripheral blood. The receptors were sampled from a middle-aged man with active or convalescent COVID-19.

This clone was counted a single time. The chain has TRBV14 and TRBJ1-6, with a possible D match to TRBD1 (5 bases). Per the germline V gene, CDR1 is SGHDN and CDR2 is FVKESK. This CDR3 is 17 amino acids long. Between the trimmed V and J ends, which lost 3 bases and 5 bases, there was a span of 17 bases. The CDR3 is CASSQRLLGHHNSPLHF. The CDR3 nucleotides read TGTGCCAGCAGCCAGAGGTTACTGGGGCACCATAATTCACCCCTCCACTTT.

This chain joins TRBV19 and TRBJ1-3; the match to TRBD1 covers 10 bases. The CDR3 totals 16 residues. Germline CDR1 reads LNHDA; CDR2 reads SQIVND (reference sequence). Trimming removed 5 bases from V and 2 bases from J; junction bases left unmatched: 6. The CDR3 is CASSLTGTGAGNTIYF. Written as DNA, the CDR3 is TGTGCCAGTAGTCTGACCGGGACAGGGGCTGGAAACACCATATATTTT.